Included here is one TCR beta chain sequence, with context. Its antigen remains undetermined. Within one base of it there is no much larger clone, and no base qualities were kept. From V the trimming removes 0 bases and from J it removes 7 bases, while the gene matches leave 3 bases of the junction unaccounted for. From the cysteine up to the phenylalanine, the CDR3 has a length of 15 residues. Just CDR3 DNA is preserved here, 45 bases in frame from base 1. Looking up the germline V gene yields CDR1 SGDLS and CDR2 YYNGEE. This specimen belongs to a study of blood T cell repertoires in COVID-19 (dated by TCRdb to about 2020). A note on the overall study: The collaborator samples originated in the United States, Italy and Spain and spanned the acute and convalescent phases of COVID-19. Where HLA class I and class II types were available, the types were taken from metadata supplied by the sample provider, not from assay-based typing. The prospective study material was composed of cDNA or gDNA derived from T cells, B-cell-depleted T cells, or PBMCs. Samples were obtained from the ongoing ImmuneRACE study (first 160 participants) and from over a thousand subjects provided by 6 global collaborators. A freely available public database, intended as a resource for researchers studying the immune response to SARS-CoV-2, is where the repertoires were released. Nearly every sample came with metadata listing a de-identified subject ID, COVID-19 status, age in years and sex. The dataset comprised deeply sampled blood TCRbeta repertoires from subjects exposed to, actively infected with, or recovered from COVID-19.

The research as a whole found: Clinical and demographic metadata were provided uncurated, with the amount varying by source and participant.

TCRbeta CDR3 regions were amplified from genomic DNA using the immunoSEQ Assay, a bias-controlled multiplex PCR. Per the source publication's procedure: The number of nucleated cells in each sample was estimated by amplification of reference gene primers within the assay. To quantify the absolute abundance of each unique TCRbeta CDR3 rearrangement, sequence reads were collapsed and filtered. Productive Simpson clonality was computed per sample as the square root of Simpson's diversity index over productive rearrangements. TCRdb holds this immuneACCESS table with in-frame rearrangements only. Some clones are missing; in checked studies, unresolved V genes explain under half, and the rest has no known cause. V and J calls and clone size are copied from that table; D and trimming were computed from the DNA. Counted in this sample were a few hundred thousand clones; roughly four fifths of them appeared once. The ten biggest clones cover approximately 5.4% of the sample.

In the prospective study, participants were roughly 18 to 90 years old, resided in about two dozen geographic areas of the United States, and were enrolled through a virtual design. In the prospective study, cohorts were assigned on the basis of participant-reported clinical history obtained from a screening survey and a study questionnaire. ImmuneRACE Cohort 3 recovered participants were defined by two consecutive negative NP/OP PCR tests, healthcare professional clearance, or symptom resolution. In the prospective study, whole blood, serum and a nasopharyngeal or oropharyngeal swab were collected from each participant by mobile phlebotomists. Prospective study participants could optionally give additional blood draws and questionnaires over an approximately two-month period. Before DNA extraction, prospective study blood samples were shipped either frozen or at room temperature.

The sequence links TRBV9 to TRBJ2-1, with TRBD1 matching 11 junction bases. The sequence came from a woman aged 45-60 years who had recovered from COVID-19. Sequenced input: PBMCs or T cells enriched from blood (not recorded which). CDR3 loop: CASSVVGQGVNEQFF. The nucleotide sequence is TGTGCCAGCAGCGTAGTGGGACAGGGGGTAAATGAGCAGTTCTTC.